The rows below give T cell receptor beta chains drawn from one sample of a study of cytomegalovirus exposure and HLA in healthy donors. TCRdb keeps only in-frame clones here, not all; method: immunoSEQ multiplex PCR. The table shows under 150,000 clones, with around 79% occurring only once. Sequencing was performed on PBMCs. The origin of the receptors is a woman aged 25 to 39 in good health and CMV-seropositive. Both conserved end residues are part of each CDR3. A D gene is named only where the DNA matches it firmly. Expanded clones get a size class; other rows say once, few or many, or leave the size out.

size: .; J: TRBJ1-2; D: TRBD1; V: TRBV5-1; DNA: TGCGCCAGCAGCTTGACTTCACAGGGGTTAGTTGGCTACACCTTC; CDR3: CASSLTSQGLVGYTF
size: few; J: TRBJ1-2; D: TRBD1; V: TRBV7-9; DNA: TGTGCCAGCAGCCCGACAGGGGTTTCCTATGGCTACACCTTC; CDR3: CASSPTGVSYGYTF
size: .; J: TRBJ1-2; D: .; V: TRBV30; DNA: TGTGCCTGGAGTTGGGGGGGTGGCTACACCTTC; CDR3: CAWSWGGGYTF
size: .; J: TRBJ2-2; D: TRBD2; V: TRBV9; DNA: TGTGCCAGCAGCCCCAGCGGGGGGCTCGCCGGGGAGCTGTTTTTT; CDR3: CASSPSGGLAGELFF
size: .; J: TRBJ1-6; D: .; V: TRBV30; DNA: TGTGCCTGCCAAATTGGATGGTCAGGGGAAAATTCACCCCTCCACTTT; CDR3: CACQIGWSGENSPLHF
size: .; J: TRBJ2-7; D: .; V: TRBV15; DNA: TGTGCCACCAGCGTCACAGTCGTGGTACCCTACGAGCAGTACTTC; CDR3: CATSVTVVVPYEQYF
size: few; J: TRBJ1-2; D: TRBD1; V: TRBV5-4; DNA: TGTGCCAGCAGCTCAGGACAGGCCTCCTATGGCTACACCTTC; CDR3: CASSSGQASYGYTF
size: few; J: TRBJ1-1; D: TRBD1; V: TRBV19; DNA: TGTGCCAGTAGCGACAGGGGCTTGAACACTGAAGCTTTCTTT; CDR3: CASSDRGLNTEAFF
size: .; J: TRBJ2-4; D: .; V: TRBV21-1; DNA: TGTGCCAGCAGACCCTCCCCCATCTTAGCGGGGTTAGCCAAAAACATTCAGTACTTC; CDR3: CASRPSPILAGLAKNIQYF
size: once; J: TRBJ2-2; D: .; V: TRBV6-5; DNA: TGTGCCAGCCAACTTAGCTGGACCGGGGAGCTGTCTTTT; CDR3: CASQLSWTGELSF
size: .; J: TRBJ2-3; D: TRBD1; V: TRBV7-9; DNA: TGTGCCAGCAGCTCGGGACAGGGCACAGATACGCAGTATTTT; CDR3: CASSSGQGTDTQYF